The sequence of this T cell receptor beta chain was determined in a study of blood T cell repertoires in COVID-19. About the study: PBMCs, B-cell-depleted T cells, or T cells were the source of the cDNA or gDNA that made up the material.

Original methodology: Reference gene primer amplification gave estimated nucleated cell counts. Only in-frame clones appear in the TCRdb table, and some are missing; sequencing was by immunoSEQ multiplex PCR. That table supplies the V and J calls and clone size; D and trimming were determined from the DNA. The table includes 140,000 to 150,000 clones, roughly three quarters detected once. The V and J ends lost 7 bases and 4 bases respectively, with 17 bases between them. CDR1 is SGHAT and CDR2 is FQNNGV in the germline V gene. The CDR3 extends over 15 amino acids. Material for sequencing was peripheral blood. The gene calls are TRBV11-2 and TRBJ1-5; D might be TRBD1 (5 bases). This receptor was obtained from a man between 50 and 59 years old with active or convalescent COVID-19. Written as DNA, the CDR3 is TGTGCCAGCATGCAGGGCCCTGAACCAAATCAGCCCCAGCATTTT. Its translation is CASMQGPEPNQPQHF. Together with reference TRBV11-2 and TRBJ1-5, the CDR3 gives the full variable domain: EAGVAQSPRYKIIEKRQSVAFWCNPISGHATLYWYQQILGQGPKLLIQFQNNGVVDDSQLPKDRFSAERLKGVDSTLKIQPAKLEDSAVYLCASMQGPEPNQPQHFGDGTRLSIL.